Sequencing of this TCR beta chain was carried out in a study of OX40 agonist ivuxolimab in advanced cancers. Germline values: CDR1 LNHDA, CDR2 SQIVND (reference sequence). V was pared by 5 bases and J by 3 bases, with 18 bases between. The CDR3 runs 16 residues. The data were produced by immunoSEQ multiplex PCR, yet TCRdb's version contains in-frame clones alone and is incomplete. The sample has under 70,000 clones, 86% seen once. The chain is built from TRBV19 and TRBJ2-3, with a tentative D call TRBD1 (5 bases). This TCR was recovered from an adult with an advanced solid tumor such as melanoma, head and neck, liver or kidney cancer. The sample was CD4+ or CD8+ T cells sorted from blood, taken in a trial of the OX40 agonist ivuxolimab. The CDR3 here is CASSSTSNRLTDTQYF. The DNA for the CDR3 is TGTGCCAGTAGTTCGACCAGCAACAGGCTTACAGATACGCAGTATTTT. Complete variable domain (other parts from reference TRBV19 and TRBJ2-3): DGGITQSPKYLFRKEGQNVTLSCEQNLNHDAMYWYRQDPGQGLRLIYYSQIVNDFQKGDIAEGYSVSREKKESFPLTVTSAQKNPTAFYLCASSSTSNRLTDTQYFGPGTRLTVL.